The 12 T cell receptor beta chains reported below all come from one sample, sequenced in a study of CD8+CD57+ T cells in acquired aplastic anemia. The TCR beta profiling, which covered VDJ combination and CDR3 sequence, was carried out using genomic DNA as the template. One entry per CDR3 protein, called by TCRdb with MiXCR from the reads. This repertoire shows about 180,000 distinct CDR3 sequences, roughly 50% found once; its top ten account for under 15%. CD8+CD57+ cell expansion had been shown by flow cytometry in patients chosen for sequencing. Material for sequencing was sorted CD4+, CD8+, or CD8+CD57+ T cells (not recorded which) from PBMCs. The receptors here all came from a human donor with aplastic anemia.

This clonotype was seen ten or more times. The gene calls are TRBV19 and TRBJ1-6; 8 bases map to TRBD1. Germline-derived CDR1 and CDR2 are LNHDA and SQIVND (reference sequence). V shed 5 bases and J 7 bases; nucleotides not matched to a gene: 7. The CDR3 is 15 residues long. CDR3 nucleotide sequence: TGTGCCAGTAGTTTCCAGGGGGCGCAAAATTCACCCCTCCACTTT. Residues: CASSFQGAQNSPLHF.

This clonotype was counted once. Just one base apart from a much larger clone, this may be a read error. This chain joins TRBV5-1 and TRBJ2-1, with TRBD1 identical over 9 bases. Germline loops: CDR1 SGHRS, CDR2 YFSETQ. The CDR3 is made up of 16 amino acids. The CDR3 sequence is CASSQTGQGFINGQFF. The CDR3 coding sequence is TGCGCCAGCAGCCAAACGGGACAGGGATTTATAAATGGGCAGTTCTTC.

V gene TRBV7-6 combines with J gene TRBJ1-6, with D possibly matching TRBD1 (6 bases). The V end was cut by 5 bases, the J end by 6 bases, with 8 bases between. Germline CDR1 is SGHVS and CDR2 is FNYEAQ. The CDR3 spans 13 residues. This chain's CDR3 is CASSLQGNSPLHF. The CDR3 DNA reads as TGTGCCAGCAGCCTACAGGGTAATTCACCCCTCCACTTT.

There are many counts of this clonotype. The CDR3 DNA is TGTGCGCTCGGGGGGGTAGATACGCAGTATTTT. Protein sequence: CALGGVDTQYF. The V gene is TRBV2, the J gene TRBJ2-3; 8 nucleotides agree with TRBD2. Germline values: CDR1 SNHLY, CDR2 FYNNEI. CDR3 size: 11 residues. Full variable domain (missing parts from reference TRBV2 and TRBJ2-3): EPEVTQTPSHQVTQMGQEVILRCVPISNHLYFYWYRQILGQKVEFLVSFYNNEISEKSEIFDDQFSVERPDGSNFTLKIRSTKLEDSAMYFCALGGVDTQYFGPGTRLTVL.

This clonotype was counted a single time. The chain carries TRBV7-9 and TRBJ1-1, with TRBD1 as a possible D gene (6 bases). In germline, CDR1 is SEHNR, CDR2 FQNEAQ (reference sequence). The CDR3 is 14 residues long. Trimming took off 3 bases at V and 3 bases at J, with 11 bases between the two ends. CDR3 region: CASSFAGADTEAFF. The CDR3 coding sequence is TGTGCCAGCAGCTTCGCGGGGGCGGACACTGAAGCTTTCTTT. Combining the CDR3 with reference TRBV7-9 and TRBJ1-1 gives the whole variable domain DTGVSQNPRHKITKRGQNVTFRCDPISEHNRLYWYRQTLGQGPEFLTYFQNEAQLEKSRLLSDRFSAERPKGSFSTLEIQRTEQGDSAMYLCASSFAGADTEAFFGQGTRLTVV.

This clonotype was detected a few times. The chain joins TRBV5-1 to TRBJ2-1, with TRBD2 as a possible D gene (7 bases). V was clipped by 6 bases and J by 8 bases, with 18 bases between them. The CDR3 has 14 residues. CDR1 is SGHRS, CDR2 YFSETQ, per germline. The CDR3 nucleotides read TGCGCCAGCAATGAGGGGGGGGGCCACGATGAGCAGTTCTTC. Its translation: CASNEGGGHDEQFF.

J is TRBJ1-6 and V is TRBV10-3; 7 bases agree with TRBD1. With 4 bases clipped from V and 5 bases from J, the junction kept 14 bases outside the gene matches. This CDR3 is 18 amino acids long. Germline CDR1 and CDR2: ENHRY and SYGVKD. The CDR3 reads CAISAGTDPLQHNSPLHF. The CDR3 coding sequence is TGTGCCATCAGTGCCGGGACAGACCCCCTACAGCATAATTCACCCCTCCACTTT.

The chain employs TRBV7-6 and TRBJ2-5, with 9 bases matching TRBD2. Germline V gives CDR1 SGHVS, CDR2 FNYEAQ. This CDR3 has 16 amino acids. Trimming took 2 bases from V and 5 from J; bases not matched to a gene: 9. This chain's CDR3 is CASSLTGLAGQETQYF. The CDR3 DNA reads TGTGCCAGCAGCTTAACGGGACTAGCAGGTCAGGAGACCCAGTACTTC.

The chain is built from TRBV6-1 and TRBJ1-4; TRBD1 matches at 9 bases. V lost 10 bases, J lost 6 bases, and 6 bases stayed unmatched. Germline V gene lookup returns CDR1 MNHNS and CDR2 SASEGT. The CDR3 length is 13 residues. The CDR3 spells CAILQGADEKLFF. The CDR3 nucleotides read TGTGCCATTCTACAGGGGGCAGATGAAAAACTGTTTTTT.

As concerns this clonotype: In this CDR3 the conserved last residue, phenylalanine or tryptophan, is missing, so a read error is likely. No DNA is shown, since the ends of the CDR3 on it are uncertain; the CDR3 is the one TCRdb lists. The rearrangement uses TRBV2 and TRBJ2-3; the D call TRBD1 from the table was never checked on the DNA. Germline V gene data show CDR1 as SNHLY and CDR2 as FYNNEI. The CDR3 length is 14 residues, termini included. The CDR3 reads CASRRTGTRDTQCL.

The chain links TRBV28 to TRBJ1-1, with TRBD1 identical over 8 bases. V gave up 8 bases and J gave up 4 bases; unmatched junction bases: 6. This CDR3 is built from 13 residues. In germline, CDR1 is MDHEN, CDR2 SYDVKM. The CDR3 here is CASQDREITEAFF. CDR3 coding DNA: TGTGCCAGCCAGGACAGGGAAATCACTGAAGCTTTCTTT.

This rearrangement joins TRBV11-2 to TRBJ2-1, with 13 bases matching TRBD2. The CDR3 covers 18 residues. Unmatched junction bases numbered 8, after V lost 0 bases and J lost 6 bases. Per germline, CDR1 SGHAT and CDR2 FQNNGV. CDR3 bases: TGTGCCAGCAGCTTAGACCGACTAGCGGGGGGTAGTGGCAATGAGCAGTTCTTC. This gives the protein CASSLDRLAGGSGNEQFF.